Shown below are 21 T cell receptor beta chains from a single sample sequenced in a study of blood T cells in healthy people across ages. For the second PCR, which ran for about 6 to 11 cycles, a sample-barcoded 5' primer and a J-beta primer mix were used. A single record per CDR3 protein comes from TCRdb applying MiXCR to the 5' RACE reads. The sample lists around 650,000 distinct CDR3 sequences, about 43% occurring once. Specimen: blood. These receptors all come from a man older than 75 in good health.

The chain uses TRBV12-3 or TRBV12-4 and TRBJ2-5, with D tentatively TRBD1 (5 bases). V gave up 5 bases and J gave up 4 bases, with 11 bases separating them. This CDR3 region has 13 residues. The chain's CDR3 is CASSPGIVETQYF. For the CDR3, the DNA is TGTGCCAGCAGTCCAGGGATAGTAGAGACCCAGTACTTC.

There are a few counts of this clonotype. CDR3 sequence reads: CASSQGRRTDTQYF. In DNA, the CDR3 is TGTGCCAGCAGCCAAGGGCGGCGCACAGATACGCAGTATTTT. V is TRBV3-1 and J is TRBJ2-3, with D unresolved. This CDR3 has 14 residues. The V and J ends lost 1 base and 1 base respectively, with 6 bases between them. CDR1 is LGHDT and CDR2 is YNNKEL in the germline V gene (reference sequence).

Only a few counts were recorded for this clonotype. The chain couples TRBV7-2 to TRBJ2-7; D not certain. There are 13 residues in the CDR3. Trimming removed 3 bases at V and 2 bases at J, with 8 bases between. CDR1 SGHTA and CDR2 FQGNSA come from the germline V gene. The CDR3 DNA sequence: TGTGCCAGCAGCTTTCAGCGCACCTACGAGCAGTACTTC. Its protein is CASSFQRTYEQYF.

The chain employs TRBV2 and TRBJ1-4, with 10 bases lining up with TRBD1. Trimming took 8 bases from V and 7 from J; bases not matched to a gene: 7. The CDR3 loop spans 14 amino acids. The germline gives CDR1 SNHLY, CDR2 FYNNEI. CDR3 residues: CASGRQGAGEKLFF. For the CDR3, the DNA is TGTGCCAGCGGAAGACAGGGGGCGGGTGAAAAACTGTTTTTT.

Comments on this clonotype: With a much larger clone just one base away, this may be a read error. The gene calls are TRBV4-3 and TRBJ2-2, with 7 bases lining up with TRBD2. The CDR3 has 16 amino acids. Germline CDR1 reads LGHNA; CDR2 reads YSLEER. CDR3 coding DNA: TGCGCCAGCAGCCTTTCTAGCGGAGAAGACACCGCGGAGCTGTTTTTT. As protein: CASSLSSGEDTAELFF.

Remarks on this clonotype: The junction departs from germline at one end; a sequencing error may be responsible. The genes are TRBV24-1 and TRBJ2-1, with D hard to call. Germline CDR1 and CDR2: KGHDR and SFDVKD. The CDR3 totals 13 residues. Here the CDR3 DNA reads TGTGTCACCAGTGATACACCCTACAATGAGCAGTTCTTC. Translating gives CVTSDTPYNEQFF.

In this sample, this clonotype turned up once. V and J are TRBV28 and TRBJ2-1; tentatively, D is TRBD2 (7 bases). The end of the DNA aligns better with TRBJ2-7, so the J call may be wrong. CDR1 and CDR2 (germline): MDHEN, SYDVKM. This CDR3 contains 15 residues. CDR3 in amino acids: CASSLGGGRNDEQYF. In nucleotides, the CDR3 is TGTGCCAGCAGTTTAGGGGGCGGGAGAAATGACGAGCAGTACTTC.

This clonotype has more than one count but fewer than ten. The rearrangement joins TRBV3-1 to TRBJ2-3; either TRBD1 or TRBD2 may fit D (6 bases each). Germline CDR1 is LGHDT and CDR2 is YNNKEL (reference sequence). V was shortened by 5 bases and J by 5 bases, with 17 bases between the two germline ends. The CDR3 totals 15 residues. CDR3 sequence reads: CASSSKGGRGDTQYF. CDR3 DNA sequence: TGTGCCAGCAGCTCAAAGGGGGGCCGGGGAGATACGCAGTATTTT.

The genes are TRBV7-2 and TRBJ2-3; D uncertain. V was shortened by 6 bases and J by 2 bases, with 15 bases between the two germline ends. The CDR3 extends over 15 amino acids. Per the germline V gene, CDR1 is SGHTA and CDR2 is FQGNSA. The CDR3 nucleotides are TGTGCCAGCAGTTGGACCTACTCCTCCACAGATACGCAGTATTTT. Translating it yields CASSWTYSSTDTQYF.

The table lists this clonotype with a few counts. This chain links TRBV5-1 with TRBJ2-3; a weak D match, TRBD2 (5 bases). Looked up from germline, CDR1 is SGHRS and CDR2 is YFSETQ. Trimming removed 3 bases from V and 0 bases from J, with 11 bases in between. CDR3 length equals 15 residues. CDR3 residues: CASSSEAASTDTQYF. CDR3 DNA: TGCGCCAGCAGCTCGGAGGCTGCTAGCACAGATACGCAGTATTTT.

The rearrangement joins TRBV6-1 to TRBJ2-3; a possible D gene is TRBD1 (6 bases). Germline values: CDR1 MNHNS, CDR2 SASEGT. Trimming left V 6 bases short and J 7 bases short, with 14 bases between. There are 13 residues in the CDR3. The CDR3 sequence is CASSVNRENTQYF. In DNA form, the CDR3 reads TGTGCCAGCAGCGTCAACAGGGAAAATACGCAGTATTTT.

This rearrangement joins TRBV5-1 to TRBJ1-2; 11 bases are shared with TRBD1. The germline V gene encodes CDR1 SGHRS and CDR2 YFSETQ. The CDR3 totals 18 residues. The V and J ends lost 8 bases and 2 bases, in that order; junction bases with no gene match: 17. The CDR3 region has the DNA TGCGCCAGAAGCCAAACTACGATACGGACAGGGGGCAACTATGGCTACACCTTC. Translation: CARSQTTIRTGGNYGYTF.

Points on this clonotype: This may be a read error, as it is one base from a much larger clone. The CDR3 loop is CASSLGDRSGKEQFF. The CDR3, as DNA: TGCGCCAGCAGCTTGGGGGACAGGTCAGGGAAGGAGCAGTTCTTC. The rearrangement links TRBV5-1 to TRBJ2-1; 8 positions match TRBD1. V lost 0 bases to trimming and J lost 10 bases; unmatched junction nucleotides: 9. The CDR3 sequence is 15 residues long. In germline, CDR1 is SGHRS, CDR2 YFSETQ.

The V and J genes are TRBV6-5 and TRBJ2-1; D unresolved. The end of the DNA aligns better with TRBJ2-7, so the J call may be wrong. Germline CDR1 is MNHEY and CDR2 is SVGAGI. The CDR3 runs 15 residues. CDR3 protein: CASSYSYNPDNEQYF. The CDR3 DNA reads as TGTGCCAGCAGTTACTCGTACAACCCAGACAATGAGCAGTACTTC.

The chain employs TRBV4-2 and TRBJ1-4; possibly TRBD1 for D (5 bases). V lost 4 bases to trimming and J lost 0 bases, with 9 bases between them. The CDR3 sequence is 15 residues long. CDR1 is LGHNA, CDR2 YNFKEQ, per germline. The CDR3 nucleotides are TGTGCCAGCAGCCTTGGACACACAACTAATGAAAAACTGTTTTTT. It is translated as CASSLGHTTNEKLFF.

This chain uses TRBV20-1 with TRBJ2-7; unclear D gene. The CDR3 has 11 residues. V dropped 6 bases and J dropped 5 bases, with 11 bases sitting between them. Germline CDR1 and CDR2: DFQATT and SNEGSKA (reference sequence). The CDR3 DNA reads TGCAGTGCGTCGAACCCCGACGAGCAGTACTTC. It yields the protein CSASNPDEQYF.

The V call is TRBV30, the J call TRBJ2-3, with TRBD1 matching over 9 bases. The CDR3 sequence is 14 residues long. V was pared by 5 bases and J by 8 bases, with 11 bases of the junction left unmatched. The germline gives CDR1 GTSNPN, CDR2 SVGIG (reference sequence). As DNA, the CDR3 is TGTGCCTGGGGGCCGGGACAGGGAACGGGTACGCAGTATTTT. Its translation: CAWGPGQGTGTQYF. Based on the CDR3 plus reference TRBV30 and TRBJ2-3, the full variable domain is SQTIHQWPATLVQPVGSPLSLECTVEGTSNPNLYWYRQAAGRGLQLLFYSVGIGQISSEVPQNLSASRPQDRQFILSSKKLLLSDSGFYLCAWGPGQGTGTQYFGPGTRLTVL.

Ten or more counts support this clonotype. This chain links TRBV6-2 or TRBV6-3 with TRBJ2-1, with a tentative D call TRBD2 (6 bases). Trimming pared 2 bases from V and 9 bases from J, leaving 17 bases between. CDR1 MNHEY and CDR2 SVGEGT come from the germline V gene. The CDR3 loop spans 15 amino acids. The chain's CDR3 is CASSYEAPRRGEQFF. The DNA of the CDR3 is TGTGCCAGCAGTTACGAGGCTCCCCGGAGGGGTGAGCAGTTCTTC.

This chain connects TRBV24-1 to TRBJ2-5; TRBD1 aligns across 10 bases. There are 17 residues in the CDR3. The V gene's germline CDR1 is KGHDR and CDR2 SFDVKD. V shed 2 bases and J 11 bases; nucleotides not matched to a gene: 16. CDR3 sequence reads: CATSDSSWTGGTNEQYF. The CDR3 DNA reads TGTGCCACCAGTGATTCCTCGTGGACAGGGGGGACCAATGAGCAGTACTTC.

V usage is TRBV20-1 and J usage is TRBJ1-1; 7 bases fit TRBD1. Germline CDR1 is DFQATT and CDR2 is SNEGSKA (reference sequence). The CDR3 contains 13 residues. With 3 bases clipped from V and 6 bases from J, the junction kept 7 bases outside the gene matches. The CDR3 spells CSASGGRGAEAFF. The CDR3 DNA sequence: TGCAGTGCTAGCGGGGGCAGGGGGGCTGAAGCTTTCTTT.

The genes are TRBV11-3 and TRBJ2-3, with TRBD2 identical over 13 bases. The length of the CDR3 is 16 residues. After removal of 4 bases from V and 3 bases from J, the junction contained 4 bases not matched to a gene. The germline V gene has CDR1 SGHNT and CDR2 YENEEA. The CDR3 here is CASSWGLAGITDTQYF. CDR3 sequence (DNA): TGTGCCAGCAGCTGGGGACTAGCGGGAATAACAGATACGCAGTATTTT.